These T cell receptor beta chains were read from a single sample in a study of T cells of healthy individuals. TCRdb used MiXCR to reprocess the 5' RACE reads, holding one entry per CDR3 protein. The table records about 82,000 distinct CDR3 sequences, roughly 5.1% of them present only once. These receptors all stem from a female donor in good health. Both conserved end residues are part of each CDR3. A D gene is named only where the DNA matches it firmly. Clone sizes are given selectively: once, few, many, or a class where the clone is expanded.

TRBJ2-1 TRBV6-2/TRBV6-3 - many CASSRTSYNEQFF TGTGCCAGCAGTAGAACCTCCTACAATGAGCAGTTCTTC
TRBJ1-5 TRBV7-6 - many CASSLAPVNQPQHF TGTGCCAGCAGCTTAGCCCCTGTCAATCAGCCCCAGCATTTT
TRBJ2-1 TRBV10-3 TRBD2 many CASGTSGTNYNEQFF TGTGCCAGCGGGACTAGCGGGACAAATTACAATGAGCAGTTCTTC
TRBJ1-1 TRBV28 - few CASSLGGDGGAEAFF TGTGCCAGCAGTTTAGGAGGCGACGGCGGCGCTGAAGCTTTCTTT
TRBJ2-1 TRBV20-1 - many CSASGATDEQFF TGCAGTGCTAGTGGCGCTACCGATGAGCAGTTCTTC
TRBJ2-7 TRBV10-3 - many CAISESPVIAYEQYF TGTGCCATCAGTGAGTCCCCTGTAATCGCCTACGAGCAGTACTTC
TRBJ1-3 TRBV3-1 - few CASSQDLTAGNTIYF TGTGCCAGCAGCCAAGACTTGACCGCTGGAAACACCATATATTTT
TRBJ1-2 TRBV7-2 TRBD1 - CASSLGGGGNTYGYTF TGTGCCAGCAGCTTAGGAGGAGGGGGCAACACCTATGGCTACACCTTC
TRBJ2-1 TRBV11-1 TRBD1 many CASSFVDRVPHEQFF TGTGCCAGCAGCTTTGTGGACAGGGTCCCCCATGAGCAGTTCTTC
TRBJ1-1 TRBV20-1 TRBD1 many CSAREPGQGPEAFF TGCAGTGCTAGAGAGCCGGGACAGGGACCTGAAGCTTTCTTT
TRBJ2-2 TRBV6-5 TRBD2 - CASSYFTLAGGSGELFF TGTGCCAGCAGTTACTTTACGCTAGCGGGAGGTTCCGGGGAGCTGTTTTTT
TRBJ1-3 TRBV9 - - CASSVTPGGGQYTIYF TGTGCCAGCAGCGTAACCCCCGGGGGGGGCCAATACACCATATATTTT
TRBJ1-2 TRBV4-1 TRBD1 many CASSHPRPGTGRVGF TGCGCCAGCAGCCATCCTCGTCCCGGGACAGGGCGAGTGGGTTTC
TRBJ1-4 TRBV20-1 - - CSASGDNEKLFF TGCAGTGCTAGCGGAGATAATGAAAAACTGTTTTTT
TRBJ2-3 TRBV7-2 - many CASSFSPAILSSTDTQYF TGTGCCAGCAGCTTCAGCCCCGCAATTCTATCTAGCACAGATACGCAGTATTTT
TRBJ2-5 TRBV29-1 - many CSVEDHVRRQETQYF TGCAGCGTTGAAGATCATGTCAGAAGACAAGAGACCCAGTACTTC
TRBJ2-5 TRBV5-1 - many CASSLMGTGEGETQYF TGCGCCAGCAGCTTAATGGGAACGGGAGAAGGGGAGACCCAGTACTTC
TRBJ2-2 TRBV29-1 TRBD1 - CSVFDRGPGRNTGELFF TGCAGCGTATTCGACAGGGGGCCAGGAAGAAACACCGGGGAGCTGTTTTTT
TRBJ1-5 TRBV27 TRBD1 - CASSLRRGQGSQPQHF TGTGCCAGCAGTTTAAGGAGGGGACAGGGAAGTCAGCCCCAGCATTTT
TRBJ1-5 TRBV7-9 - few CASSSQNFDSNQPQHF TGTGCCAGCAGCTCGCAAAACTTCGATAGCAATCAGCCCCAGCATTTT
TRBJ2-2 TRBV7-2 TRBD2 many CASSLPGLAGVGGELFF TGTGCCAGCAGCCTTCCCGGACTAGCGGGAGTGGGCGGGGAGCTGTTTTTT
TRBJ1-6 TRBV12-3/TRBV12-4 TRBD1 many CASSSFRGGIGSPLHF TGTGCCAGCAGTTCATTCAGGGGGGGAATTGGTTCACCCCTCCACTTT